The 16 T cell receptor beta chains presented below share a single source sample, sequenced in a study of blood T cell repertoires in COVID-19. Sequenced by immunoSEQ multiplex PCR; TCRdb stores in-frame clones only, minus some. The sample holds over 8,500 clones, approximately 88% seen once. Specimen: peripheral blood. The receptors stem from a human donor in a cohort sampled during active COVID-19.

CDR3 bases: TGTGCCAGCAGCTTAAATCAGGCTAGCGCTTCCTACGAGCAGTACTTC. Its protein is CASSLNQASASYEQYF. The rearrangement links TRBV7-2 to TRBJ2-7, with D perhaps matching TRBD2 (6 bases). V was shortened by 2 bases and J by 1 base, with 15 bases between the two germline ends. The CDR3 totals 16 residues. Looked up from germline, CDR1 is SGHTA and CDR2 is FQGNSA.

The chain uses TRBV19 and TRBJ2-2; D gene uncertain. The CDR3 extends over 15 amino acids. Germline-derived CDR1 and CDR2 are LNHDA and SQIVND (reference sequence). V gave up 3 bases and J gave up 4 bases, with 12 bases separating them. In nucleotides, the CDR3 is TGTGCCAGTAGTATTTCGGTCCCGCGCACCGGGGAGCTGTTTTTT. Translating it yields CASSISVPRTGELFF.

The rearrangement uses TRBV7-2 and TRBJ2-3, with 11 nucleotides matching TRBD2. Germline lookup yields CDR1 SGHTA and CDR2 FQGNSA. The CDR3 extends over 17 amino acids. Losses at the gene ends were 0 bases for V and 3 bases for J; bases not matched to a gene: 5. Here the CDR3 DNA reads TGTGCCAGCAGCTTAGCGTGGGCTAGCGGGAGGACAGATACGCAGTATTTT. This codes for CASSLAWASGRTDTQYF.

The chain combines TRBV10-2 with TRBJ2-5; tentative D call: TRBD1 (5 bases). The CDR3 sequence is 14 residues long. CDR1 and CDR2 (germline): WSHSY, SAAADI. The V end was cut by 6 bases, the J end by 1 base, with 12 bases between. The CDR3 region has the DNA TGCGCCAGCAGAGACAGCAGGGCCCAAGAGACCCAGTACTTC. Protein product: CASRDSRAQETQYF.

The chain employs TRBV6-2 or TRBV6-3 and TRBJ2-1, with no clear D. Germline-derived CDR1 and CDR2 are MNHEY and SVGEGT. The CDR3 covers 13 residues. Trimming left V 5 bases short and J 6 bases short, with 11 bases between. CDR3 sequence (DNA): TGTGCCAGCAGTCCCCCTGGGCCCAATGAGCAGTTCTTC. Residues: CASSPPGPNEQFF.

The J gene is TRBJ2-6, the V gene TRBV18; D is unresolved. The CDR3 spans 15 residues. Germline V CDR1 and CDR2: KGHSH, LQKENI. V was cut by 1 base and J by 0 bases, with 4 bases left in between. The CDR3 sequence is CASSPLSSGANVLTF. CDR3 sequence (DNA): TGTGCCAGCTCACCACTGAGCTCTGGGGCCAACGTCCTGACTTTC.

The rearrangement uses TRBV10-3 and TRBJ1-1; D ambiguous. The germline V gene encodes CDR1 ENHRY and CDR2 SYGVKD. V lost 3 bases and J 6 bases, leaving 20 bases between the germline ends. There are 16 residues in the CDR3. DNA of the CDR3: TGTGCCATCAGTGACTCAGTACGCACCGATGTCGCTGAAGCTTTCTTT. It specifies CAISDSVRTDVAEAFF.

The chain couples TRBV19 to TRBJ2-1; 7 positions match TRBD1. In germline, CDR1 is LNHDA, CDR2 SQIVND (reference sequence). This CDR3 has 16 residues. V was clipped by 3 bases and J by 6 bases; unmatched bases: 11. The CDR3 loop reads CASSMGNRGYSNEQFF. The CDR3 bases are TGTGCCAGTAGTATGGGGAACAGGGGTTACTCCAATGAGCAGTTCTTC.

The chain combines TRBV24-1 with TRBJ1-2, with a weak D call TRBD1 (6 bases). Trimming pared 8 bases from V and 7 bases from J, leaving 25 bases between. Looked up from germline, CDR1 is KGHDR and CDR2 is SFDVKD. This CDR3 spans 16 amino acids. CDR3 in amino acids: CATTGGGRGMEGGYTF. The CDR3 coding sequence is TGTGCCACCACCGGGGGGGGGCGAGGAATGGAAGGTGGCTACACCTTC.

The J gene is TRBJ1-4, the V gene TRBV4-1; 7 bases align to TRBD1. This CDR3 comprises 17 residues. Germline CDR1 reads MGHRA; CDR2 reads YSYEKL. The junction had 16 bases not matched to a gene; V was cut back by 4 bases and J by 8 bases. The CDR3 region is CASSPSRGQSFTEKLFF. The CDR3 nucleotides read TGCGCCAGCAGCCCTAGCCGGGGACAGAGCTTCACCGAAAAACTGTTTTTT.

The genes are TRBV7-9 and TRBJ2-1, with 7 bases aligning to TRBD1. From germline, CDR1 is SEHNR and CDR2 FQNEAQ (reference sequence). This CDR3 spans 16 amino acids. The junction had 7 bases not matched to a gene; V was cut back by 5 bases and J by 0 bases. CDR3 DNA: TGTGCCAGCAGCCTGGGACAGCCAGCCTCCTACAATGAGCAGTTCTTC. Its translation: CASSLGQPASYNEQFF.

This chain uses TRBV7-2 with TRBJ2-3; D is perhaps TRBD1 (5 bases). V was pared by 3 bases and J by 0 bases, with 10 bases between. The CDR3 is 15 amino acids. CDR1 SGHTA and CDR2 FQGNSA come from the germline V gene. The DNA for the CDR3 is TGTGCCAGCAGCTTCCACCAGGGTAGCACAGATACGCAGTATTTT. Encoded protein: CASSFHQGSTDTQYF.

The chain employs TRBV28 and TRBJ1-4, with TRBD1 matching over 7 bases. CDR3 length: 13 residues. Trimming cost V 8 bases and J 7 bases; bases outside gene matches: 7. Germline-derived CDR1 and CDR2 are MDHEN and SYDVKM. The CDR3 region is CASYTGDLEKLFF. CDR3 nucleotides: TGTGCCAGCTATACAGGGGACCTTGAAAAACTGTTTTTT. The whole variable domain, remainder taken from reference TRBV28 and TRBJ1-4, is DVKVTQSSRYLVKRTGEKVFLECVQDMDHENMFWYRQDPGLGLRLIYFSYDVKMKEKGDIPEGYSVSREKKERFSLILESASTNQTSMYLCASYTGDLEKLFFGSGTQLSVL.

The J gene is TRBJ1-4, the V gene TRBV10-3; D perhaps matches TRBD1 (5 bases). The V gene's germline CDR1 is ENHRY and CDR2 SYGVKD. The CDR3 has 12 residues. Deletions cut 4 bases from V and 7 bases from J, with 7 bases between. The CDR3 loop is CAISGQGEKLFF. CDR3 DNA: TGTGCCATCAGTGGTCAGGGTGAAAAACTGTTTTTT.

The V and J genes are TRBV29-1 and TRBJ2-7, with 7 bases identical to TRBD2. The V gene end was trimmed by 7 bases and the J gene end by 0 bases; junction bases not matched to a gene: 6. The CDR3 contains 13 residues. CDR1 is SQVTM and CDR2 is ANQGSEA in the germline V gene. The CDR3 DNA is TGCAGCGCCCTAACTAGCGCCTCCTACGAGCAGTACTTC. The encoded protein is CSALTSASYEQYF.

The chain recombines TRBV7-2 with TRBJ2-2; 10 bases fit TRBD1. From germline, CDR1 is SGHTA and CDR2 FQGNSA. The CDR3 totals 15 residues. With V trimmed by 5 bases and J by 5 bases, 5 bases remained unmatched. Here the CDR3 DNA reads TGTGCCAGCAGCCCGTGGACAGGGGGAACCGGGGAGCTGTTTTTT. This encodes CASSPWTGGTGELFF. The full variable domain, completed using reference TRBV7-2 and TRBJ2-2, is GAGVSQSPSNKVTEKGKDVELRCDPISGHTALYWYRQSLGQGLEFLIYFQGNSAPDKSGLPSDRFSAERTGGSVSTLTIQRTQQEDSAVYLCASSPWTGGTGELFFGEGSRLTVL.